This T cell receptor beta chain is from a study of patients and donors after allogeneic stem cell transplantation. TCRdb independently ran MiXCR on the RT-PCR reads; one entry per CDR3 protein. The sample holds more than 150,000 distinct CDR3 sequences, 41% seen once. CDR3 length equals 15 residues. CDR1 MGHRA and CDR2 YSYEKL come from the germline V gene. The ends were cut back, 3 bases at V and 3 bases at J, with 13 bases in the middle. What was sequenced was blood, either unsorted or a sorted T cell fraction (not recorded which). The J gene is TRBJ2-3, the V gene TRBV4-1; the D gene is possibly TRBD2 (5 bases). The TCR comes from a human donor who was either an allogeneic HSCT recipient or a stem cell or donor lymphocyte infusion donor (not recorded which). It is not recorded whose cells these are; they may come from a transplant donor. DNA of the CDR3: TGCGCCAGCAGCCATAAGCGAGCGGCAACAGATACGCAGTATTTT. Its protein product is CASSHKRAATDTQYF.